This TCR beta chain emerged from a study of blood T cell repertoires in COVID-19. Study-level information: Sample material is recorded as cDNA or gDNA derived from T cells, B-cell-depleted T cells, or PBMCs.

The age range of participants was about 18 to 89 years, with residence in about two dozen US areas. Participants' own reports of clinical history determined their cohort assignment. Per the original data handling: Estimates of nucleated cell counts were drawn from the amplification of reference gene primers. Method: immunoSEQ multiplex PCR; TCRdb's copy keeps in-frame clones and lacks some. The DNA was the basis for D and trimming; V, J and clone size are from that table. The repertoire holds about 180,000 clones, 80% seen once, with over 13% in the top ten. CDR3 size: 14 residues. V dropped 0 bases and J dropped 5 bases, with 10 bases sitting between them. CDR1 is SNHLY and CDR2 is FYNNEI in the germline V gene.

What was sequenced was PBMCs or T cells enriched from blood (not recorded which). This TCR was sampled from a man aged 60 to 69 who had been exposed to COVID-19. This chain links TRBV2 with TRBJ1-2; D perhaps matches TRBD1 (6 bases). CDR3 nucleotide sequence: TGTGCCAGCAGTGAAGCGCAGGGGTCGTATGGCTACACCTTC. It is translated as CASSEAQGSYGYTF.